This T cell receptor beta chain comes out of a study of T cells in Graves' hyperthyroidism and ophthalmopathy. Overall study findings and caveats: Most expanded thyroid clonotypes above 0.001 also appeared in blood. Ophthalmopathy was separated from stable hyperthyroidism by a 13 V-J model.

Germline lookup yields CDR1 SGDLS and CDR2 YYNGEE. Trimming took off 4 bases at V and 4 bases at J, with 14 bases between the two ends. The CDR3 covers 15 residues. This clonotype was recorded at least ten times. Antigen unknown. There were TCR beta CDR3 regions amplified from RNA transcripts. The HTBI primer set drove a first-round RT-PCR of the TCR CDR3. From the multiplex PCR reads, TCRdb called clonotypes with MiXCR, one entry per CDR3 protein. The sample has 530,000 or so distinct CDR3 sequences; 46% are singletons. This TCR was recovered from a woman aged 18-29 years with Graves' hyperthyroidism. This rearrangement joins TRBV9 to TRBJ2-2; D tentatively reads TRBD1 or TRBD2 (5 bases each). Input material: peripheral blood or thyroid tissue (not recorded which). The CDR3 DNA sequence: TGTGCCAGCAGCCCACGGGGCGTGCCCACCGGGGAGCTGTTTTTT. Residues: CASSPRGVPTGELFF. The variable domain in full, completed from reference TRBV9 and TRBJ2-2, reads DSGVTQTPKHLITATGQRVTLRCSPRSGDLSVYWYQQSLDQGLQFLIQYYNGEERAKGNILERFSAQQFPDLHSELNLSSLELGDSALYFCASSPRGVPTGELFFGEGSRLTVL.